Here is one T cell receptor beta chain with its context. The repertoire was sequenced with immunoSEQ multiplex PCR; TCRdb's copy has only in-frame clones and lacks some. Here the sample spans about 120,000 clones, 80% to 90% being singletons. Germline V gives CDR1 SGHTA, CDR2 FQGTGA. This CDR3 has 11 residues. V gave up 5 bases and J gave up 1 base, with 2 bases separating them. The entry originates in a study of blood T cell repertoires in COVID-19. The overall study: COVID-19 samples from acute and convalescent phases originated in the United States, Italy and Spain.

The receptor was derived from a man between 65 and 80 years old with active or convalescent COVID-19. V and J are TRBV7-3 and TRBJ2-5; D not certain. Sequencing was carried out using peripheral blood. DNA of the CDR3: TGTGCCAGCAGCCTCCAAGAGACCCAGTACTTC. Protein product: CASSLQETQYF.